This entry describes one TCR beta chain. The V segment lost 3 bases and the J segment 7 bases; nucleotides outside the gene matches: 4. The germline gives CDR1 SGHNT, CDR2 YENEEA. The CDR3 runs to 14 residues. The sample originates from a study of yellow fever vaccine responses in identical twins. TCRdb redid the calling of the RT-PCR reads with MiXCR, one entry per CDR3 protein. The data contain roughly 10,000 distinct CDR3 sequences, approximately 82% of them singletons. Sequenced here: T cells from blood (PBMCs), unsorted or a sorted subset (not recorded which), sampled before or after yellow fever vaccination (not recorded which). The TCR comes from a woman aged 18-29 years who received the yellow fever vaccine. J is TRBJ2-2 and V is TRBV11-3; TRBD2 matches at 8 bases. The CDR3 loop is CASSLDSGIGELFF. The CDR3 DNA reads as TGTGCCAGCAGCTTGGATAGCGGGATCGGGGAGCTGTTTTTT.